This entry describes one T cell receptor (beta chain). Its target antigen remains unknown. No base-level quality is on record; no much larger clone is a single base apart. The data originate from a study of lymphopenia after photon versus proton radiotherapy (dated 2019 in TCRdb). Looking at the study overall: In patients with gastrointestinal tumors who developed high-grade lymphopenia, the study compared the immunological effects of photon radiation therapy with those of proton radiation therapy. A cohort of around 18 patients with gastrointestinal tumors who received either photon or proton therapy and subsequently developed lymphopenia was included. The goal of the study was to describe how the two radiation modalities differ in their effects on the immune system.

What the study reported, not specific to this receptor: Across the cohort, an inverse correlation was found between a larger post-nadir drop in TCR diversity and overall survival time among patients who died. During treatment, patients who received proton therapy stayed relatively stable, whereas patients who received photon therapy lost naive T cells and TCR diversity and gained effector/memory populations. The survival association was examined only in patients who died, and the authors described better survival with proton therapy as a possibility, not as a demonstrated result. After the lymphocyte count nadir, repertoires from photon-treated patients showed oligoclonal expansion, particularly of CD8+ Temra cells, and this expansion drove the decline in diversity.

Libraries were built with the immunoSEQ multiplex PCR assay. Deep sequencing of rearranged TCR beta loci, alongside multiparametric flow cytometry, was used to profile T cell repertoires. The clones in this table, taken by TCRdb from immuneACCESS, are in-frame only. Not every clone is retained; where verified, under half of the shortfall comes from an unresolved V gene, and the cause of the rest is unknown. The sample table records around 27,000 clones; around 90% of these occur just once. The ten biggest clones cover 0.65% to 0.85% of the sample. Sequenced material: peripheral blood, taken from a patient treated with photon-based radiotherapy. This TCR was recovered from a woman in her forties or fifties with cholangiocarcinoma.

The CDR3 corresponds to CASSVRLYNEQFF. Here is the DNA: TGTGCCAGTAGTGTGCGTCTCTACAATGAGCAGTTCTTC. The sequence links TRBV19 to TRBJ2-1; the D gene lacks a confident call. The germline V gene (reference sequence) yields LNHDA for CDR1 and SQIVND for CDR2. The CDR3 numbers 13 residues from cysteine through phenylalanine. Solely the CDR3 DNA is kept, with 39 bases framed from the first base. V loses 5 bases of germline sequence and J loses 3 bases, and the interval between the two ends is 8 bases.